These 20 T cell receptor beta chains originate from one sample sequenced in a study of T cell clonality in common variable immunodeficiency. Assay used: immunoSEQ multiplex PCR; TCRdb lists only in-frame clones, some missing. The repertoire yields tens of thousands of clones, none seen only once; the top ten contain roughly 5.3%. The sequenced sample consisted of peripheral blood mononuclear cells. These receptors originate from a person aged 18 to 70 in good health.

In this sample, this clone turned up many times. With the read ending 3 residues before the CDR3 end, the germline J gene is used to fill in that end. This rearrangement joins TRBV18 to TRBJ1-3; the D is unclear. Germline CDR1 and CDR2: KGHSH and LQKENI. The length of the CDR3 is 14 residues. V gave up 3 bases and J gave up 1 base, with 7 bases separating them. Here the CDR3 reads CASSPPNSGNTIYF. The sequenced part of the CDR3 DNA is TGTGCCAGCTCACCTCCCAATTCTGGAAACACC. The whole variable domain, filled in from reference TRBV18 and TRBJ1-3, reads NAGVMQNPRHLVRRRGQEARLRCSPMKGHSHVYWYRQLPEEGLKFMVYLQKENIIDESGMPKERFSAEFPKEGPSILRIQQVVRGDSAAYFCASSPPNSGNTIYFGEGSWLTVV.

This clone was counted at least ten times. The read comes to an end 3 residues before the CDR3 does, leaving the germline J gene to fill in the end. This sequence joins TRBV19 and TRBJ2-7; 8 bases are a match to TRBD2. V was pared by 8 bases and J by 4 bases, with 13 bases of the junction left unmatched. Germline V gene sequence: CDR1 LNHDA, CDR2 SQIVND (reference sequence). This CDR3 is built from 15 residues. The CDR3 spells CASSGSGLEPYEQYF. Incomplete CDR3 DNA: TGTGCCAGTTCTGGATCGGGACTAGAACCTTACGAG.

This clone showed up many times. The read falls 3 residues short of the CDR3 end, and the missing part is taken from the germline J gene. The chain has TRBV5-1 and TRBJ1-3; D is unresolved. The CDR3 is 15 amino acids. V shed 2 bases and J shed 0 bases, with 9 bases lying between them. Germline V lookup: CDR1 SGHRS, CDR2 YFSETQ. The CDR3 sequence is CASSFEGRSGNTIYF. CDR3 DNA, as far as it was read: TGCGCCAGCAGCTTTGAGGGTCGCTCTGGAAACACC.

This clone has just a few counts. The read gets to within 3 residues of the CDR3 end, and the germline J gene fills in the rest. The chain couples TRBV5-1 to TRBJ2-1; the match to TRBD2 covers 12 bases. CDR3 length: 18 residues. After removal of 3 bases from V and 7 bases from J, the junction contained 14 bases not matched to a gene. The germline gives CDR1 SGHRS, CDR2 YFSETQ. The covered CDR3 bases are TGCGCCAGCAGCTCCTCGGGGACTAGCGGGTCCTACGGGAATGAG. This codes for CASSSSGTSGSYGNE. The full CDR3 is CASSSSGTSGSYGNEQFF.

This clone was counted ten times or more. Sequencing ends 3 residues short of the CDR3 end; the germline J gene provides the rest. V is TRBV7-8 and J is TRBJ1-2; 8 nucleotides align to TRBD1. The CDR3 has 13 residues. Per the germline V gene, CDR1 is SGHVS and CDR2 is FQNEAQ. V dropped 5 bases and J dropped 3; count of bases not matched to a gene: 2. Partial CDR3 DNA: TGTGCCAGCAGCCCGACAGGGGACTATGGC. Translation: CASSPTGDYG. Given in full, the CDR3 is CASSPTGDYGYTF.

This clone has a count of ten or more. Read data end 3 residues before the CDR3 end; the end is taken from the germline J gene. The chain combines TRBV5-4 with TRBJ1-1; D may be TRBD1 (5 bases). Trimming cost V 3 bases and J 0 bases, with 15 bases left between them. CDR1 is SGHNT, CDR2 YYREEE, per germline (reference sequence). The CDR3 spans 16 residues. CDR3 region: CASSSYRQRLNTEAFF. The sequenced CDR3 bases are TGTGCCAGCAGCTCTTACCGACAGAGACTGAACACTGAA.

This clone appeared many times. The CDR3 end is not reached by the read, which stops 3 residues before it; the germline J gene fills it in. The V call is TRBV20-1, the J call TRBJ2-1; 9 bases map to TRBD1. Germline V CDR1 and CDR2: DFQATT, SNEGSKA (reference sequence). The V and J ends lost 5 bases and 6 bases, in that order; junction bases with no gene match: 5. This CDR3 spans 13 amino acids. CDR3 DNA, as far as it was read: TGCAGTGCTCCGGGACAGGGCTTCAATGAG. The encoded protein is CSAPGQGFNE. The whole CDR3 is CSAPGQGFNEQFF.

This clone was observed at least ten times. The read finishes 3 residues shy of the CDR3 end, and the germline J gene is used to complete it. The V and J genes are TRBV5-1 and TRBJ1-6; maybe TRBD1 (5 bases). The CDR3 loop spans 14 amino acids. Looked up from germline, CDR1 is SGHRS and CDR2 is YFSETQ. Trimming removed 0 bases at V and 5 bases at J, with 6 bases between. CDR3 DNA, as far as it was read: TGCGCCAGCAGCTTGGGACAGAATAATTCACCC. The encoded protein is CASSLGQNNSP. The entire CDR3 reads CASSLGQNNSPLHF.

The sample holds many counts of this clone. The CDR3 end falls 3 residues outside the read, so it is completed with the germline J gene. The chain joins TRBV20-1 to TRBJ1-5, with TRBD1 identical over 8 bases. Germline V gene sequence: CDR1 DFQATT, CDR2 SNEGSKA (reference sequence). The junction had 10 bases not matched to a gene; V was cut back by 3 bases and J by 6 bases. This CDR3 has 15 amino acids. Partial CDR3 DNA: TGCAGTGCTAGGGGGGACAGGCTAGCAAGTCAGCCC. Its protein product is CSARGDRLASQP. The CDR3 reads in full as CSARGDRLASQPQHF.

Ten or more counts support this clone. The CDR3 goes on 3 residues after the read ends, and that part is filled in from the germline J gene. The chain links TRBV19 to TRBJ1-5; 9 nucleotides line up with TRBD1. The CDR3 runs to 21 residues. V lost 3 bases, J lost 2 bases, and 20 bases stayed unmatched. Germline CDR1 is LNHDA and CDR2 is SQIVND (reference sequence). Here the CDR3 reads CASSIYSWRTGEELGNQPQHF. The covered CDR3 bases are TGTGCCAGTAGTATTTATAGTTGGAGGACAGGGGAAGAATTAGGCAATCAGCCC.

This clone was detected many times. Read data end 3 residues before the CDR3 end; the end is taken from the germline J gene. This chain connects TRBV7-9 to TRBJ2-3; 7 bases are a match to TRBD2. There are 15 residues in the CDR3. The junction had 1 base not matched to a gene; V was cut back by 1 base and J by 0 bases. Germline V gene data show CDR1 as SEHNR and CDR2 as FQNEAQ (reference sequence). The CDR3 sequence: CASSLVRGSTDTQYF. The DNA read from the CDR3 is TGTGCCAGCAGCTTAGTGCGGGGGAGCACAGATACG.

This clone appeared many times. Read coverage stops 3 residues before the CDR3 terminus; the germline J gene supplies the remainder. This chain connects TRBV15 to TRBJ2-5; TRBD2 agrees at 9 bases. Trimming removed 4 bases from V and 4 bases from J; junction bases left unmatched: 7. CDR1 and CDR2 from the germline V gene are LNHNV and YYDKDF (reference sequence). CDR3 length: 15 residues. The CDR3 loop reads CATSKEAGGGETQYF. The CDR3 DNA, read in part, is TGTGCCACCAGCAAAGAAGCGGGAGGAGGAGAGACC. The full variable domain, in which reference TRBV15 and TRBJ2-5 provide the parts outside the CDR3, is DAMVIQNPRYQVTQFGKPVTLSCSQTLNHNVMYWYQQKSSQAPKLLFHYYDKDFNNEADTPDNFQSRRPNTSFCFLDIRSPGLGDTAMYLCATSKEAGGGETQYFGPGTRLLVL.

This clone was counted at least ten times. The missing CDR3 end, 3 residues past where the read stops, is filled in from the germline J gene. The J gene is TRBJ1-4, the V gene TRBV7-9; D is perhaps TRBD1 (6 bases). Per germline, CDR1 SEHNR and CDR2 FQNEAQ (reference sequence). CDR3 length equals 13 residues. The CDR3 spells CASSAVSGQKLFF. The sequenced CDR3 bases are TGTGCCAGCAGCGCAGTATCTGGACAGAAA.

This clone was seen many times. A much larger clonotype is one base distant, so this may be a read error. The CDR3 end is not reached by the read, which stops 3 residues before it; the germline J gene fills it in. The V gene is TRBV5-4, the J gene TRBJ2-3; 9 nucleotides agree with TRBD2. Per the germline V gene, CDR1 is SGHNT and CDR2 is YYREEE (reference sequence). The CDR3 is 15 amino acids. Trimming removed 0 bases from V and 3 bases from J; junction bases left unmatched: 2. Here the CDR3 reads CASSLGAGGTDTQYF. The CDR3 bases that were read are TGTGCCAGCAGCTTGGGGGCGGGGGGGACAGATACG.

The table lists this clone with many counts. The read comes to an end 3 residues before the CDR3 does, leaving the germline J gene to fill in the end. V is TRBV2 and J is TRBJ2-7; 8 nucleotides match TRBD2. Germline V lookup: CDR1 SNHLY, CDR2 FYNNEI. V lost 7 bases to trimming and J lost 0 bases; unmatched junction nucleotides: 14. The CDR3 contains 17 residues. The CDR3 loop is CASTVLTSETISYEQYF. The covered CDR3 bases are TGTGCCAGCACGGTCTTGACTAGCGAGACGATCTCCTACGAG.

In its sample, this clone was seen many times. The CDR3 end lies 3 residues beyond the end of the read and is filled in from the germline J gene. The V call is TRBV5-1, the J call TRBJ1-5, with 9 bases aligning to TRBD1. V was clipped by 1 base and J by 1 base; unmatched bases: 3. Germline CDR1 reads SGHRS; CDR2 reads YFSETQ. The CDR3 is made up of 16 amino acids. CDR3 loop: CASSLTGGESNQPQHF. The CDR3 bases that were read are TGCGCCAGCAGCTTGACAGGGGGCGAAAGCAATCAGCCC. Filled out from reference TRBV5-1 and TRBJ1-5, the complete variable domain reads KAGVTQTPRYLIKTRGQQVTLSCSPISGHRSVSWYQQTPGQGLQFLFEYFSETQRNKGNFPGRFSGRQFSNSRSEMNVSTLELGDSALYLCASSLTGGESNQPQHFGDGTRLSIL.

This clone was counted many times. The sequence runs out 3 residues before the end of the CDR3; the remainder is reconstructed from the germline J gene. V is TRBV4-1 and J is TRBJ1-5, with D tentatively TRBD1 (6 bases). The CDR3 totals 14 residues. The germline gives CDR1 MGHRA, CDR2 YSYEKL. Deletions cut 0 bases from V and 6 bases from J, with 9 bases between. This CDR3 reads CASSQEGAAQPQHF. The CDR3 DNA, read in part, is TGCGCCAGCAGCCAAGAGGGGGCGGCTCAGCCC.

This clone appeared many times. The read ends 3 residues before the CDR3 terminus; that terminus is restored from the germline J gene. This same CDR3 is encoded by further DNA sequences in the sample. The rearrangement joins TRBV19 to TRBJ2-7; TRBD2 matches 7 bases. Germline loops: CDR1 LNHDA, CDR2 SQIVND (reference sequence). The trim removed 5 bases at V and 5 bases at J, leaving 9 bases unmatched. The CDR3 sequence is 14 residues long. This CDR3 is CASSSSGGSDEQYF. The sequenced part of the CDR3 DNA is TGTGCCAGTAGTTCTAGCGGAGGAAGTGACGAG.

The sample holds many counts of this clone. The sequence runs out 3 residues before the end of the CDR3; the remainder is reconstructed from the germline J gene. The chain couples TRBV19 to TRBJ2-1; tentatively, D is TRBD1 (5 bases). Germline CDR1 and CDR2: LNHDA and SQIVND (reference sequence). This CDR3 is built from 12 residues. V lost 7 bases and J lost 4, with 8 bases in between. The CDR3: CASKGIYNEQFF. The part of the CDR3 DNA that was read is TGTGCCAGTAAGGGGATTTACAATGAG.

This clone was observed many times. The CDR3 end is not reached by the read, which stops 3 residues before it; the germline J gene fills it in. The chain uses TRBV19 and TRBJ2-1; 8 bases agree with TRBD2. V shed 1 base, J shed 7 bases, and the junction held 6 bases outside the gene matches. The CDR3 covers 15 residues. Germline CDR1 is LNHDA and CDR2 is SQIVND (reference sequence). The CDR3 protein is CASSIVWGLGNEQFF. Partial CDR3 DNA: TGTGCCAGTAGTATAGTTTGGGGACTAGGGAATGAG.